The source of this T cell receptor (beta chain) is a study of blood T cells in healthy people across ages. The second PCR ran about 6 to 12 cycles with a sample-barcoded 5' primer and J-beta primers. TCRdb reanalysed the 5' RACE reads using MiXCR and keeps one entry per CDR3 protein. The repertoire has hundreds of thousands of distinct CDR3 sequences, under 30% of them found once; the top ten carry approximately 15%. The table lists this clonotype with many counts. Its antigen is currently unknown. Findings of the study overall: The study found more naive CD4+ cells and higher diversity in long-lived than aged donors. Diversity of TCR beta correlated strongly with naive T cell percentage. Unsorted PBMC material precluded a definitive naive versus antigen-experienced comparison. Per million T cells, TCR beta diversity dropped about linearly as age rose.

Sequencing input: blood. The sequence derives from a woman of 80 years or more in good health.

The CDR3 reads CATSLGRDAGGEQFF. CDR3 sequence (DNA): TGTGCCACCAGTCTGGGCCGGGACGCAGGCGGTGAGCAGTTCTTC. The chain carries TRBV15 and TRBJ2-1; tentatively, D is TRBD1 or TRBD2 (5 bases each). Germline CDR1 LNHNV, CDR2 YYDKDF (reference sequence). This CDR3 is built from 15 residues. V shed 6 bases and J shed 9 bases, with 21 bases lying between them.